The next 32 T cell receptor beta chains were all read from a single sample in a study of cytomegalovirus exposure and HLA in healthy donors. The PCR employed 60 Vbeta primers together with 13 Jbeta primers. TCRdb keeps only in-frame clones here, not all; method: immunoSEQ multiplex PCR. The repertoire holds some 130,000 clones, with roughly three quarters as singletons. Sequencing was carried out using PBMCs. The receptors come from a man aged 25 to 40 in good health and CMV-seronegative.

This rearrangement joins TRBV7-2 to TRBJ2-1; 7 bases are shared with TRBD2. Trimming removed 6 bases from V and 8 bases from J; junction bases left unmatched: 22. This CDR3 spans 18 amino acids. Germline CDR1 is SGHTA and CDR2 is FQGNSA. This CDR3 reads CASRSRANPLGGYDEQFF. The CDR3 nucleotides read TGTGCCAGCAGGTCCAGGGCCAACCCGCTCGGGGGGTACGATGAGCAGTTCTTC.

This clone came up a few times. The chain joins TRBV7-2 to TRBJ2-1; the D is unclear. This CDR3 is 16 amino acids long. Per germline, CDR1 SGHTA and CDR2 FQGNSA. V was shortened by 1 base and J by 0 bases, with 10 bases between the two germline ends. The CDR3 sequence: CASSLVVSYSYNEQFF. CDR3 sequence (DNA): TGTGCCAGCAGCTTAGTAGTTTCCTACTCCTACAATGAGCAGTTCTTC.

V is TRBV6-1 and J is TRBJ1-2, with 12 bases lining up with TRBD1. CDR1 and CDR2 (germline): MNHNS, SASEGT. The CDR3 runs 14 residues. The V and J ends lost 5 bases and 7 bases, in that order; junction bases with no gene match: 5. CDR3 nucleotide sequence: TGTGCCAGCAGTCCGGGACAGGGGGCAGGTGGCTACACCTTC. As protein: CASSPGQGAGGYTF.

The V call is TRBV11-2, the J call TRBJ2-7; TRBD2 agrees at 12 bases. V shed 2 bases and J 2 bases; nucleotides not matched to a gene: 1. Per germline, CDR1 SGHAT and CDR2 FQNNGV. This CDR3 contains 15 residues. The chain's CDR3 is CASSLRLAGAYEQYF. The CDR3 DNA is TGTGCCAGCAGCTTAAGACTAGCGGGGGCCTACGAGCAGTACTTC.

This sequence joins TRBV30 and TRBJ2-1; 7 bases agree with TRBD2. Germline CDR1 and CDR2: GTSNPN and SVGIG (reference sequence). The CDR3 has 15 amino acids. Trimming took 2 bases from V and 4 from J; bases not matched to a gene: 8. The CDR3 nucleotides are TGTGCCTGGAGTCGGGGGGATGGGGGGTACAATGAGCAGTTCTTC. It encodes CAWSRGDGGYNEQFF. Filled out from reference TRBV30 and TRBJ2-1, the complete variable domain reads SQTIHQWPATLVQPVGSPLSLECTVEGTSNPNLYWYRQAAGRGLQLLFYSVGIGQISSEVPQNLSASRPQDRQFILSSKKLLLSDSGFYLCAWSRGDGGYNEQFFGPGTRLTVL.

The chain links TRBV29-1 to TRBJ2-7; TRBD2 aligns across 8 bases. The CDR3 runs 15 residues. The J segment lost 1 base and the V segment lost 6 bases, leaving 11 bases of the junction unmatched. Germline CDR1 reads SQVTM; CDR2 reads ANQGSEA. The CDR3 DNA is TGCAGCGTCGCCTTTTTAGCGGGGTTGTCCTACGAGCAGTACTTC. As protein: CSVAFLAGLSYEQYF.

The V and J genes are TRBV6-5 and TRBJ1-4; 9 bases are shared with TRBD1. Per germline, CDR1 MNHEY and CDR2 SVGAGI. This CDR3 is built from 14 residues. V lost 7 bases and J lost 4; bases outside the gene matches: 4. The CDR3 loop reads CASTEGQGNEKLFF. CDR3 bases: TGTGCCAGCACCGAGGGACAGGGTAATGAAAAACTGTTTTTT.

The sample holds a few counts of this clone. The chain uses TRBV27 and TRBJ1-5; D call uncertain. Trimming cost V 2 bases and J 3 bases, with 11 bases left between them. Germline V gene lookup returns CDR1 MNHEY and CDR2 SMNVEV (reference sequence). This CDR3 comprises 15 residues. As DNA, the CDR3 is TGTGCCAGCAGTTTAGGTAACACACCCAATCAGCCCCAGCATTTT. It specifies CASSLGNTPNQPQHF.

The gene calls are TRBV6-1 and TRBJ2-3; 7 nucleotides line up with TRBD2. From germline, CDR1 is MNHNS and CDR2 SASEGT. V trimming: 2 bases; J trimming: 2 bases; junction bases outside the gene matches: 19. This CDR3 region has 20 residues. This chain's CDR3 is CASSEILGEGASGNTDTQYF. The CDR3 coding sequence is TGTGCCAGCAGTGAAATATTAGGAGAAGGGGCTAGCGGTAACACAGATACGCAGTATTTT.

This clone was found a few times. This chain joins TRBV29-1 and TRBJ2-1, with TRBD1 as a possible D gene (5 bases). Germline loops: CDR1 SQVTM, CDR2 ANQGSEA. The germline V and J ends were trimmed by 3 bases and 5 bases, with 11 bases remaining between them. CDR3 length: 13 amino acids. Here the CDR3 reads CSVDSRVHNEQFF. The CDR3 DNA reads TGCAGCGTTGATTCCAGGGTCCACAATGAGCAGTTCTTC.

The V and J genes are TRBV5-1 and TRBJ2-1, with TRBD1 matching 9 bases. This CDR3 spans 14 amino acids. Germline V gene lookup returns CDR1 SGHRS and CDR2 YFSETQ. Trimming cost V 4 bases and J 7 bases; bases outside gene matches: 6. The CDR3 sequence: CASSVGTGSNEQFF. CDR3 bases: TGCGCCAGCAGCGTCGGGACAGGGTCTAATGAGCAGTTCTTC.

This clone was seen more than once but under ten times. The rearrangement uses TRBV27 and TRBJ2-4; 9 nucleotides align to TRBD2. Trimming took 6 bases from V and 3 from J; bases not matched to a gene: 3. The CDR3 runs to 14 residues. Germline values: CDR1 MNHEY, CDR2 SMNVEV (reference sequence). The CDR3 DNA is TGTGCCAGCAGCCAACTAGCGGGCAAAAACATTCAGTACTTC. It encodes CASSQLAGKNIQYF.

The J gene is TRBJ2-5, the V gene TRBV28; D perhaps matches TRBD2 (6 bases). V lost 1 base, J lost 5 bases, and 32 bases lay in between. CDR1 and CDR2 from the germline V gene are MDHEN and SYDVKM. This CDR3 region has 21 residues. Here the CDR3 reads CASSLSAGNRFGDPGGETQYF. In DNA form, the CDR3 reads TGTGCCAGCAGTTTATCGGCAGGGAATCGCTTTGGGGACCCAGGAGGGGAGACCCAGTACTTC.

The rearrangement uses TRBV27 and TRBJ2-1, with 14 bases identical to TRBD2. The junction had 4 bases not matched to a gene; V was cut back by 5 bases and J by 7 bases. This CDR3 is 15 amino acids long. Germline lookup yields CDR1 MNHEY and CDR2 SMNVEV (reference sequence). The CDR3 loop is CASSAGTSGSNEQFF. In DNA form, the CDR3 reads TGTGCCAGCAGTGCCGGGACTAGCGGGAGTAATGAGCAGTTCTTC.

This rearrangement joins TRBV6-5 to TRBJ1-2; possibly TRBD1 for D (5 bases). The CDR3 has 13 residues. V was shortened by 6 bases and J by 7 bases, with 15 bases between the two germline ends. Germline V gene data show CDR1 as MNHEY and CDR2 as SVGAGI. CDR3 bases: TGTGCCAGCAGAACGGGGCGCGGGGTTGGCTACACCTTC. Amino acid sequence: CASRTGRGVGYTF.

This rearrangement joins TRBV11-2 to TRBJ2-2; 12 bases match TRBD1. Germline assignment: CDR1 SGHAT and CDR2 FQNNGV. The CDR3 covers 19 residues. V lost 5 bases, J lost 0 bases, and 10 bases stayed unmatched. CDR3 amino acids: CASSTRDRGLHANTGELFF. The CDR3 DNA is TGTGCCAGCAGCACCCGGGACAGGGGGCTGCACGCGAACACCGGGGAGCTGTTTTTT.

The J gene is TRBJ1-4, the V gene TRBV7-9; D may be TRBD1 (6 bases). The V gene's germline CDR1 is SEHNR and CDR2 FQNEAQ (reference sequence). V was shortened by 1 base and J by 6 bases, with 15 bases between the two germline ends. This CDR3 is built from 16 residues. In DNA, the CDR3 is TGTGCCAGCAGCTTAGTCGGTTTCAGGGGAGATGAAAAACTGTTTTTT. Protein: CASSLVGFRGDEKLFF.

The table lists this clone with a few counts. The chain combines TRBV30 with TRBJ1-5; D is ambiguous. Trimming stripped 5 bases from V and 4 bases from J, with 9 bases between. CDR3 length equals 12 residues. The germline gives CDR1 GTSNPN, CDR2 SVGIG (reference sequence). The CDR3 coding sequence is TGTGCCTGGGGAGGCGGAAATCAGCCCCAGCATTTT. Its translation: CAWGGGNQPQHF. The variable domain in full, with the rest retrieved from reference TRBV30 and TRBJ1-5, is SQTIHQWPATLVQPVGSPLSLECTVEGTSNPNLYWYRQAAGRGLQLLFYSVGIGQISSEVPQNLSASRPQDRQFILSSKKLLLSDSGFYLCAWGGGNQPQHFGDGTRLSIL.

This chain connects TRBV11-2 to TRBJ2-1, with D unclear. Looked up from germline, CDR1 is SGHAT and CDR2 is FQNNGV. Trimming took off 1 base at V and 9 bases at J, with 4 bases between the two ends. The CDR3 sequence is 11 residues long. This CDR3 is CASSLVSEQFF. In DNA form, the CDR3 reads TGTGCCAGCAGCTTAGTATCTGAGCAGTTCTTC.

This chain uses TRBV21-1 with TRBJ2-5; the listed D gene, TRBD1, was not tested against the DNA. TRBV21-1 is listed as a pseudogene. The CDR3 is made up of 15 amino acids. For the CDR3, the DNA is TGTGCCAGCACTAAAGGTTGGACAGTCCAAGAGACCCAGTACTTC. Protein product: CASTKGWTVQETQYF.

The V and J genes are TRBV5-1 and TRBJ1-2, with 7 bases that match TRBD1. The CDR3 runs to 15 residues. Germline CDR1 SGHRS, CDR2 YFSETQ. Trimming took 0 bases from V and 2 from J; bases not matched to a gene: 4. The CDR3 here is CASSLDGRGNYGYTF. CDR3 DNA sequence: TGCGCCAGCAGCTTGGATGGCAGGGGGAACTATGGCTACACCTTC.

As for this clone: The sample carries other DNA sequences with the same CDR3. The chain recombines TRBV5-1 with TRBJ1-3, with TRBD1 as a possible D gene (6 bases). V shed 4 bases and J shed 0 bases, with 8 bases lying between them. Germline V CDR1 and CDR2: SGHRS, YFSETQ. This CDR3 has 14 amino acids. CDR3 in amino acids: CASSPDSSGNTIYF. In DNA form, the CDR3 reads TGCGCCAGCAGCCCGGACAGCTCTGGAAACACCATATATTTT.

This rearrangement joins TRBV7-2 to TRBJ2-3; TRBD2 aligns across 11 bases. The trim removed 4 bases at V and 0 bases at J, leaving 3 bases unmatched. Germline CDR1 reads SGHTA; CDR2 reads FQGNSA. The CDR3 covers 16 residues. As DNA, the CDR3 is TGTGCCAGCAGCTCGCGACTAGCGGGGAGCACAGATACGCAGTATTTT. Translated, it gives CASSSRLAGSTDTQYF. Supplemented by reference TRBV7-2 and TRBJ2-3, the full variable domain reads GAGVSQSPSNKVTEKGKDVELRCDPISGHTALYWYRQSLGQGLEFLIYFQGNSAPDKSGLPSDRFSAERTGGSVSTLTIQRTQQEDSAVYLCASSSRLAGSTDTQYFGPGTRLTVL.

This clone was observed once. The CDR3 sequence: CAISESVSGYTF. In DNA, the CDR3 is TGTGCCATCAGTGAGTCTGTCAGTGGCTACACCTTC. The chain links TRBV10-3 to TRBJ1-2, with D unclear. CDR3 length equals 12 residues. Trimming took 0 bases from V and 7 from J, leaving 6 bases between them. The germline V gene encodes CDR1 ENHRY and CDR2 SYGVKD.

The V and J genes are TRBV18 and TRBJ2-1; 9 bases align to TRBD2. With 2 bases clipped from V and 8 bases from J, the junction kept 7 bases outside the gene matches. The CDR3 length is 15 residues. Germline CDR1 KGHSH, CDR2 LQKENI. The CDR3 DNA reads TGTGCCAGCTCACCAGGGACTAGCTTTGGGCATGAGCAGTTCTTC. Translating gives CASSPGTSFGHEQFF.

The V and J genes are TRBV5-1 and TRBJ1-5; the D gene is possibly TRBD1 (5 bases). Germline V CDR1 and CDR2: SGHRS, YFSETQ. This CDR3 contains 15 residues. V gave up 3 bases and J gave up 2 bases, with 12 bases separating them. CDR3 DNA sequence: TGCGCCAGCAGCTGCAGGGTGGGTCGCAATCAGCCCCAGCATTTT. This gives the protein CASSCRVGRNQPQHF.

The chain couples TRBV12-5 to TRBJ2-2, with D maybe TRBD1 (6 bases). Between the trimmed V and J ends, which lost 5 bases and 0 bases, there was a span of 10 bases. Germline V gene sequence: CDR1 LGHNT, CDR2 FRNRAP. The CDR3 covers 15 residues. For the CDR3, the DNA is TGTGCTAGTGGTCCTCGGACAGCGAACACCGGGGAGCTGTTTTTT. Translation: CASGPRTANTGELFF.

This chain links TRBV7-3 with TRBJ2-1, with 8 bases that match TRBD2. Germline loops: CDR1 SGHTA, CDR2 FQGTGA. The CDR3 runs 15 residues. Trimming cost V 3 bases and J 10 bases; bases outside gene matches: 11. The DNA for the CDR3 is TGTGCCAGCAGCTTGTCCGGGGGGGAGCGGAGCGAGCAGTTCTTC. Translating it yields CASSLSGGERSEQFF.

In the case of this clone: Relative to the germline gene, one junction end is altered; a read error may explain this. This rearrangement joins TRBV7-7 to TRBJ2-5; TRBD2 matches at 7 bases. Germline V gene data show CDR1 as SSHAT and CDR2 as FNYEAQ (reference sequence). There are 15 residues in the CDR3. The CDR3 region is CASSPGWGGQETQYF. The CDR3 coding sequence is TGTGCTAGCAGCCCCGGGTGGGGGGGGCAAGAGACCCAGTACTTC.

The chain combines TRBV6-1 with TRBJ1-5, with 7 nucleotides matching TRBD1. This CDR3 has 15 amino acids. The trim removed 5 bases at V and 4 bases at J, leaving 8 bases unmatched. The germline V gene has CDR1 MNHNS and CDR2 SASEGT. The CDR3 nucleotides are TGTGCCAGCAGTACCACAGGGGAAGGAAATCAGCCCCAGCATTTT. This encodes CASSTTGEGNQPQHF.

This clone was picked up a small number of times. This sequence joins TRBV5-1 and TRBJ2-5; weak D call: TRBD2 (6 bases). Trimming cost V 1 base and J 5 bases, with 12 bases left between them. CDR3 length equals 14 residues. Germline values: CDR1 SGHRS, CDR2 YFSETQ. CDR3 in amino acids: CASSLTGRDETQYF. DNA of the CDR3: TGCGCCAGCAGCTTGACCGGGAGAGATGAGACCCAGTACTTC. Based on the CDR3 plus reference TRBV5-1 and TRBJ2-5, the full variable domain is KAGVTQTPRYLIKTRGQQVTLSCSPISGHRSVSWYQQTPGQGLQFLFEYFSETQRNKGNFPGRFSGRQFSNSRSEMNVSTLELGDSALYLCASSLTGRDETQYFGPGTRLLVL.

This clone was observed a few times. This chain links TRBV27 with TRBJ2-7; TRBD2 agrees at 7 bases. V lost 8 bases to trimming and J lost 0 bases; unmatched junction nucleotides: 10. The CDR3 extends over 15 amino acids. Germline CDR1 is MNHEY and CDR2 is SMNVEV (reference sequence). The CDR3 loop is CASRPGGSLSYEQYF. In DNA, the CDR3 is TGTGCCAGCCGTCCTGGCGGGAGCCTCTCCTACGAGCAGTACTTC.